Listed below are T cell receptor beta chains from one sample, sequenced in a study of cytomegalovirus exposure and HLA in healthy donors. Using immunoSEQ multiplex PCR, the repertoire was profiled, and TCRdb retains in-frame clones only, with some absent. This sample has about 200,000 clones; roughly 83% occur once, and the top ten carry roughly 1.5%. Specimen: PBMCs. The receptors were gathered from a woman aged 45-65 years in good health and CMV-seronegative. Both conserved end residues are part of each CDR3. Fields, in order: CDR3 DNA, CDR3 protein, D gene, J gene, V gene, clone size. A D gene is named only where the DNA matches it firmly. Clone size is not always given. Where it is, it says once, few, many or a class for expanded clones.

CDR3 DNA: TGTGCCAGCAGCACTTATGGCTCCGGGACAGGGAACACCGGGGAGCTGTTTTTT; CDR3 protein: CASSTYGSGTGNTGELFF; D gene: TRBD1; J gene: TRBJ2-2; V gene: TRBV11-2; clone size: .
CDR3 DNA: TGTGCCAGCAGCCCTCCGGGACAACCCTACGAGCAGTACTTC; CDR3 protein: CASSPPGQPYEQYF; D gene: .; J gene: TRBJ2-7; V gene: TRBV9; clone size: .
CDR3 DNA: TGTGCCAGCAGTTATTACGGGAACTATGGCTACACCTTC; CDR3 protein: CASSYYGNYGYTF; D gene: .; J gene: TRBJ1-2; V gene: TRBV6-5; clone size: .
CDR3 DNA: TGCGCCAGCAGCAGGGGGACAGGGAAGGCCTATGGCTACACCTTC; CDR3 protein: CASSRGTGKAYGYTF; D gene: TRBD1; J gene: TRBJ1-2; V gene: TRBV5-1; clone size: .
CDR3 DNA: TGTGCCAGCAGTCCACGCCCGGACAGTTTCTACGAGCAGTACTTC; CDR3 protein: CASSPRPDSFYEQYF; D gene: .; J gene: TRBJ2-7; V gene: TRBV28; clone size: .
CDR3 DNA: TGCGCCAGCAGCTTGGCCGGGGTCGACTACGACGAGCAGTACTTC; CDR3 protein: CASSLAGVDYDEQYF; D gene: .; J gene: TRBJ2-7; V gene: TRBV5-1; clone size: .
CDR3 DNA: TGTGCCAGCAGCTTGCGGGGGATGAACACTGAAGCTTTCTTT; CDR3 protein: CASSLRGMNTEAFF; D gene: .; J gene: TRBJ1-1; V gene: TRBV7-2; clone size: few
CDR3 DNA: TGTGCCATCAGGGTGGGCGATGGCTACACCTTC; CDR3 protein: CAIRVGDGYTF; D gene: .; J gene: TRBJ1-2; V gene: TRBV10-3; clone size: .
CDR3 DNA: TGTGCCAGCAACCCCGGGGACACAGATACGCAGTATTTT; CDR3 protein: CASNPGDTDTQYF; D gene: .; J gene: TRBJ2-3; V gene: TRBV27; clone size: .
CDR3 DNA: TGTGCCAGCAGCCCGAGTGGGTATACTAGCGGAGGCTATGAGCAGTTCTTC; CDR3 protein: CASSPSGYTSGGYEQFF; D gene: TRBD2; J gene: TRBJ2-1; V gene: TRBV7-2; clone size: .
CDR3 DNA: TGTGCCAGTAGTATCGGAGGGGCGGGCCACTATGGCTACACCTTC; CDR3 protein: CASSIGGAGHYGYTF; D gene: .; J gene: TRBJ1-2; V gene: TRBV19; clone size: .
CDR3 DNA: TGTGCCAGCTCACCCAGACAGGGTCAAGAGACCCAGTACTTC; CDR3 protein: CASSPRQGQETQYF; D gene: TRBD1; J gene: TRBJ2-5; V gene: TRBV18; clone size: .
CDR3 DNA: TGTGCCAGCAGCTTTGTAAGGCCGGACAGGTCCACTGAAGCTTTCTTT; CDR3 protein: CASSFVRPDRSTEAFF; D gene: TRBD1; J gene: TRBJ1-1; V gene: TRBV5-6; clone size: .
CDR3 DNA: TGCGCCAGCAGCCAAGATATGCCGGGGGGCTTTATCGGGGAGCTGTTTTTT; CDR3 protein: CASSQDMPGGFIGELFF; D gene: .; J gene: TRBJ2-2; V gene: TRBV4-3; clone size: .
CDR3 DNA: TGTGCCAGCAGCTTAGTGCGGGGGGCCCAAGAGACCCAGTACTTC; CDR3 protein: CASSLVRGAQETQYF; D gene: TRBD2; J gene: TRBJ2-5; V gene: TRBV7-2; clone size: .
CDR3 DNA: TGTGCCAGTAGATCGAGCACGACAGTGATAACTGAAGCTTTCTTT; CDR3 protein: CASRSSTTVITEAFF; D gene: .; J gene: TRBJ1-1; V gene: TRBV19; clone size: .
CDR3 DNA: TGTGCCAGCAAGGTGGGGCAGTTCTACGAGCAGTACTTC; CDR3 protein: CASKVGQFYEQYF; D gene: .; J gene: TRBJ2-7; V gene: TRBV2; clone size: .
CDR3 DNA: TGTGCCAGCAGTTTCCCCGGGGGGGTATCCTACGAGCAGTACTTC; CDR3 protein: CASSFPGGVSYEQYF; D gene: TRBD2; J gene: TRBJ2-7; V gene: TRBV28; clone size: .